This passage covers 10 T cell receptor beta chains from one sample sequenced in a study of blood T cell repertoires in COVID-19. Produced via immunoSEQ multiplex PCR; TCRdb's table is partial and in-frame only. The table shows fewer than 95,000 clones, with 74% occurring only once. Material: peripheral blood. The receptors stem from a man in his 70s with COVID-19, enrolled during active disease.

The chain joins TRBV2 to TRBJ2-3, with TRBD2 identical over 9 bases. V trimming: 6 bases; J trimming: 4 bases; junction bases outside the gene matches: 2. Germline-derived CDR1 and CDR2 are SNHLY and FYNNEI. The CDR3 loop spans 13 amino acids. The CDR3 bases are TGTGCCAGCAGACTAGCGGGCTCAGATACGCAGTATTTT. Its protein is CASRLAGSDTQYF.

The V call is TRBV7-8, the J call TRBJ1-5; 9 bases fit TRBD1. The CDR3 runs to 15 residues. Trimming removed 5 bases from V and 9 bases from J; junction bases left unmatched: 11. The germline gives CDR1 SGHVS, CDR2 FQNEAQ. CDR3 region: CASSPPGQGLGPQHF. The DNA for the CDR3 is TGTGCCAGCAGCCCTCCGGGACAGGGACTGGGGCCCCAGCATTTT.

The chain carries TRBV6-1 and TRBJ2-3, with TRBD2 matching 7 bases. This CDR3 has 12 amino acids. Germline CDR1 MNHNS, CDR2 SASEGT. V lost 2 bases, J lost 14 bases, and 7 bases stayed unmatched. The CDR3 DNA reads as TGTGCCAGCAGTGAATTGGGGAGGGCTCCGTATTTT. It codes for CASSELGRAPYF.

In its sample, this clone was seen once. The J gene is TRBJ2-2, the V gene TRBV28, with 10 bases matching TRBD1. The V segment lost 9 bases and the J segment 7 bases; nucleotides outside the gene matches: 2. Germline V gene data show CDR1 as MDHEN and CDR2 as SYDVKM. The CDR3 covers 12 residues. The CDR3 coding sequence is TGTGCCAGTGACAGGGGGCTCGGGGAGCTGTTTTTT. Protein sequence: CASDRGLGELFF.

The V and J genes are TRBV5-1 and TRBJ2-7; 10 bases align to TRBD2. V was clipped by 4 bases and J by 3 bases; unmatched bases: 7. Germline V gene sequence: CDR1 SGHRS, CDR2 YFSETQ. The length of the CDR3 is 15 residues. The CDR3 reads CASSNGTSAHYEQYF. CDR3 in DNA: TGCGCCAGCAGCAACGGGACTAGCGCCCACTACGAGCAGTACTTC.

This clone turned up a few times. The chain has TRBV5-6 and TRBJ2-7, with TRBD2 identical over 14 bases. There are 17 residues in the CDR3. V lost 3 bases, J lost 7 bases, and 12 bases stayed unmatched. CDR1 is SGHDT, CDR2 YYEEEE, per germline. In DNA, the CDR3 is TGTGCCAGCAGCTCCCACCTGGGACTAGCGGGAGAGGGTGAGCAGTACTTC. Translating gives CASSSHLGLAGEGEQYF.

The chain joins TRBV7-6 to TRBJ2-2; 15 bases are a match to TRBD2. From germline, CDR1 is SGHVS and CDR2 FNYEAQ. CDR3 size: 17 residues. V was clipped by 3 bases and J by 2 bases; unmatched bases: 1. This chain's CDR3 is CASSLGLAGGNTGELFF. The CDR3 DNA sequence: TGTGCCAGCAGCTTGGGACTAGCGGGAGGAAACACCGGGGAGCTGTTTTTT.

The rearrangement uses TRBV15 and TRBJ1-5; D unresolved. The germline V and J ends were trimmed by 2 bases and 0 bases, with 11 bases remaining between them. CDR1 is LNHNV, CDR2 YYDKDF, per germline (reference sequence). The CDR3 has 16 residues. This CDR3 reads CATSRTTGISNQPQHF. The CDR3 DNA is TGTGCCACCAGCAGAACAACGGGGATTAGCAATCAGCCCCAGCATTTT.

This clone was detected only a few times. The chain has TRBV30 and TRBJ1-1; D gene uncertain. Trimming removed 0 bases at V and 7 bases at J, with 12 bases between. This CDR3 is 13 amino acids long. The germline CDR1 and CDR2 sequences are GTSNPN and SVGIG (reference sequence). In DNA form, the CDR3 reads TGTGCCTGGAGTGTAGCTGTGTGGAGTGAAGCTTTCTTT. Translation: CAWSVAVWSEAFF.

The chain employs TRBV28 and TRBJ2-3; tentative D call: TRBD2 (5 bases). Trimming pared 3 bases from V and 1 base from J, leaving 5 bases between. Germline CDR1 reads MDHEN; CDR2 reads SYDVKM. This CDR3 contains 13 residues. The CDR3 spells CASSLEGTDTQYF. CDR3 DNA sequence: TGTGCCAGCAGTTTGGAGGGCACAGATACGCAGTATTTT.